This T cell receptor beta chain was identified during a study of post-analysis software for immune sequencing data. Study-level background: Recorded subtypes: relapsing-remitting, secondary progressive, progressive-relapsing; some patients unannotated. Study-wide results and caveats: Higher frequency in patients than in controls was seen for roughly five TRBV segments, with TRBV5-6, TRBV5-1 and TRBV20-1 among them. Comparison with controls showed significantly lower normalized Chao1 diversity in multiple sclerosis patients.

TCR beta libraries were prepared from cDNA with unique molecular identifiers. About 500,000 cDNA molecules were obtained per 1 to 10 million input T cells. TCRdb recomputed calls from the PCR reads with MiXCR, one row per CDR3 protein. Of roughly 800,000 distinct CDR3 sequences in the sample, 53% were seen once. Notes on this clonotype: The target antigen is unknown.

Trimming took off 2 bases at V and 2 bases at J, with 6 bases between the two ends. The germline CDR1 and CDR2 sequences are MGHDK and SYGVNS. This CDR3 has 13 amino acids. The V call is TRBV25-1, the J call TRBJ1-2; no reliable D call. This receptor was identified in a girl aged 10-17 years with multiple sclerosis. Sequences were obtained from blood. The CDR3: CASSEPGNYGYTF. CDR3 coding DNA: TGTGCCAGCAGTGAACCTGGGAACTATGGCTACACCTTC.